These T cell receptor beta chains were read from a single sample in a study of OX40 agonist ivuxolimab in advanced cancers. Generated by immunoSEQ multiplex PCR, the TCRdb table keeps only in-frame clones and is missing some. The table lists some 66,000 clones, approximately 80% of them singletons. The material sequenced was CD4+ or CD8+ T cells sorted from blood, taken in a trial of the OX40 agonist ivuxolimab. These receptors were obtained from an adult with an advanced solid tumor such as melanoma, head and neck, liver or kidney cancer. Both conserved end residues are part of each CDR3. Fields, in order: clone size, J gene, D gene, V gene, CDR3 protein, CDR3 DNA. A D gene is named only where the DNA matches it firmly. Not all rows give a size; the values are once, few, many and, for expanded clones, a class.

clone size: NA; J gene: TRBJ2-3; D gene: NA; V gene: TRBV11-2; CDR3 protein: CASSSIRGAPGTDTQYF; CDR3 DNA: TGTGCCAGCAGCTCAATACGGGGAGCACCTGGCACAGATACGCAGTATTTT
clone size: NA; J gene: TRBJ2-3; D gene: NA; V gene: TRBV9; CDR3 protein: CASSVGGTDTQYF; CDR3 DNA: TGTGCCAGCAGCGTAGGGGGCACAGATACGCAGTATTTT
clone size: NA; J gene: TRBJ2-3; D gene: NA; V gene: TRBV2; CDR3 protein: CATPGADTQYF; CDR3 DNA: TGTGCCACCCCGGGGGCAGATACGCAGTATTTT
clone size: NA; J gene: TRBJ2-7; D gene: NA; V gene: TRBV5-4; CDR3 protein: CASSLAPGLSSYEQYF; CDR3 DNA: TGTGCCAGCAGCTTGGCCCCTGGTTTAAGTTCCTACGAGCAGTACTTC
clone size: NA; J gene: TRBJ1-5; D gene: TRBD1; V gene: TRBV27; CDR3 protein: CASSLTGGGQPQHF; CDR3 DNA: TGTGCCAGCAGTTTGACAGGGGGTGGGCAGCCCCAGCATTTT
clone size: NA; J gene: TRBJ2-7; D gene: NA; V gene: TRBV19; CDR3 protein: CASIHRQVPYEQYF; CDR3 DNA: TGTGCCAGTATTCACCGACAGGTCCCCTACGAGCAGTACTTC
clone size: NA; J gene: TRBJ1-1; D gene: TRBD1; V gene: TRBV5-1; CDR3 protein: CASSFGQGFEAFF; CDR3 DNA: TGCGCCAGCAGCTTTGGACAGGGCTTTGAGGCTTTCTTT
clone size: NA; J gene: TRBJ2-5; D gene: TRBD2; V gene: TRBV19; CDR3 protein: CASSTRLAGGETQYF; CDR3 DNA: TGTGCCAGTAGTACTCGACTAGCGGGGGGAGAGACCCAGTACTTC
clone size: NA; J gene: TRBJ1-5; D gene: NA; V gene: TRBV28; CDR3 protein: CASSRVQNYQPQHF; CDR3 DNA: TGTGCCAGCAGTCGCGTACAGAATTACCAGCCCCAGCATTTT
clone size: NA; J gene: TRBJ2-7; D gene: TRBD2; V gene: TRBV7-2; CDR3 protein: CASSLDRLAGVHEQYF; CDR3 DNA: TGTGCCAGCAGCTTAGATAGACTAGCGGGAGTCCACGAGCAGTACTTC
clone size: NA; J gene: TRBJ1-1; D gene: NA; V gene: TRBV7-2; CDR3 protein: CASSPRTNTEAFF; CDR3 DNA: TGTGCCAGCAGCCCACGCACGAACACTGAAGCTTTCTTT
clone size: NA; J gene: TRBJ2-3; D gene: NA; V gene: TRBV20-1; CDR3 protein: CSGTNGDTQYF; CDR3 DNA: TGCAGTGGGACCAACGGGGATACGCAGTATTTT
clone size: NA; J gene: TRBJ1-1; D gene: TRBD1; V gene: TRBV28; CDR3 protein: CASNNFQGGTEAFF; CDR3 DNA: TGTGCCAGCAATAATTTCCAGGGGGGCACTGAAGCTTTCTTT
clone size: NA; J gene: TRBJ1-1; D gene: TRBD1; V gene: TRBV28; CDR3 protein: CASRLGTGRGNTEAFF; CDR3 DNA: TGTGCCAGCAGGCTTGGGACAGGGAGGGGGAACACTGAAGCTTTCTTT
clone size: NA; J gene: TRBJ2-3; D gene: NA; V gene: TRBV25-1; CDR3 protein: CASSESGSRGDTQYF; CDR3 DNA: TGTGCCAGCAGTGAGTCGGGGTCCCGGGGGGATACGCAGTATTTT
clone size: NA; J gene: TRBJ2-1; D gene: NA; V gene: TRBV4-2; CDR3 protein: CASSQDARGTQRFF; CDR3 DNA: TGTGCCAGCAGCCAAGACGCACGAGGGACCCAAAGGTTCTTC
clone size: NA; J gene: TRBJ1-4; D gene: NA; V gene: TRBV4-1; CDR3 protein: CASSQITSWGPPDEKLFF; CDR3 DNA: TGCGCCAGCAGCCAAATAACGTCGTGGGGTCCCCCGGACGAAAAACTGTTTTTT
clone size: NA; J gene: TRBJ2-1; D gene: NA; V gene: TRBV30; CDR3 protein: CAWSESSRASNEQFF; CDR3 DNA: TGTGCCTGGAGTGAGAGCTCCAGGGCCAGCAATGAGCAGTTCTTC
clone size: NA; J gene: TRBJ1-2; D gene: NA; V gene: TRBV19; CDR3 protein: CASSIRDTGTYGYTF; CDR3 DNA: TGTGCCAGTAGCATAAGGGATACCGGGACGTATGGCTACACCTTC
clone size: NA; J gene: TRBJ1-4; D gene: TRBD1; V gene: TRBV27; CDR3 protein: CASSRGQGRIEKLFF; CDR3 DNA: TGTGCCAGCAGTAGGGGACAGGGGCGGATTGAAAAACTGTTTTTT
clone size: once; J gene: TRBJ2-2; D gene: NA; V gene: TRBV11-3; CDR3 protein: CASSLGGAEAGELFF; CDR3 DNA: TGTGCCAGCAGCTTAGGGGGGGCAGAAGCCGGGGAGCTGTTTTTT
clone size: few; J gene: TRBJ1-2; D gene: TRBD1; V gene: TRBV28; CDR3 protein: CASSYLGGADYGYTF; CDR3 DNA: TGTGCCAGCTCCTACTTAGGGGGCGCAGACTATGGCTACACCTTC
clone size: NA; J gene: TRBJ2-5; D gene: NA; V gene: TRBV6-6; CDR3 protein: CASSSRTEETQYF; CDR3 DNA: TGTGCCAGCAGTTCAAGGACGGAAGAGACCCAGTACTTC
clone size: NA; J gene: TRBJ1-2; D gene: NA; V gene: TRBV30; CDR3 protein: CAWNPGDNYGYTF; CDR3 DNA: TGTGCCTGGAACCCGGGAGATAACTATGGCTACACCTTC
clone size: NA; J gene: TRBJ1-6; D gene: NA; V gene: TRBV19; CDR3 protein: CASRMTENSPLHF; CDR3 DNA: TGTGCCAGTAGGATGACTGAGAATTCACCCCTCCACTTT
clone size: NA; J gene: TRBJ1-1; D gene: NA; V gene: TRBV2; CDR3 protein: CASSRDSEAFF; CDR3 DNA: TGTGCCAGCAGTAGGGATTCTGAAGCTTTCTTT
clone size: NA; J gene: TRBJ1-1; D gene: TRBD1; V gene: TRBV20-1; CDR3 protein: CSAQGEPEAFF; CDR3 DNA: TGCAGTGCCCAGGGGGAGCCTGAAGCTTTCTTT
clone size: NA; J gene: TRBJ1-2; D gene: TRBD1; V gene: TRBV7-2; CDR3 protein: CASSRGVTGQGPGRGYTF; CDR3 DNA: TGTGCCAGCAGCCGGGGTGTTACTGGACAGGGACCGGGTAGGGGCTACACCTTC
clone size: NA; J gene: TRBJ2-1; D gene: TRBD1; V gene: TRBV5-1; CDR3 protein: CASSLARQGAYNEQFF; CDR3 DNA: TGCGCCAGCAGCCTGGCGAGGCAGGGGGCCTACAATGAGCAGTTCTTC
clone size: NA; J gene: TRBJ2-1; D gene: TRBD2; V gene: TRBV7-6; CDR3 protein: CASSPAGGPYNEQFF; CDR3 DNA: TGTGCCAGCAGCCCAGCGGGAGGTCCTTACAATGAGCAGTTCTTC
clone size: NA; J gene: TRBJ2-3; D gene: NA; V gene: TRBV5-1; CDR3 protein: CASTSVSTDTQYF; CDR3 DNA: TGCGCCAGCACTAGCGTCTCCACAGATACGCAGTATTTT
clone size: few; J gene: TRBJ2-2; D gene: TRBD1; V gene: TRBV7-2; CDR3 protein: CASRTGTGVTGELFF; CDR3 DNA: TGTGCCAGCAGGACCGGGACAGGCGTAACCGGGGAGCTGTTTTTT
clone size: NA; J gene: TRBJ1-3; D gene: NA; V gene: TRBV5-6; CDR3 protein: CASSPTGFANTIYF; CDR3 DNA: TGTGCCAGCAGCCCTACAGGGTTCGCAAACACCATATATTTT
clone size: NA; J gene: TRBJ2-1; D gene: NA; V gene: TRBV9; CDR3 protein: CASSVVGSNYNEQFF; CDR3 DNA: TGTGCCAGCAGCGTAGTAGGAAGCAATTACAATGAGCAGTTCTTC
clone size: NA; J gene: TRBJ1-5; D gene: TRBD1; V gene: TRBV28; CDR3 protein: CASRSDQGAYQPQHF; CDR3 DNA: TGTGCCAGCAGGTCGGATCAGGGGGCGTATCAGCCCCAGCATTTT
clone size: NA; J gene: TRBJ2-3; D gene: NA; V gene: TRBV7-9; CDR3 protein: CASSGASDTQYF; CDR3 DNA: TGTGCCAGCTCGGGGGCATCAGATACGCAGTATTTT
clone size: NA; J gene: TRBJ1-2; D gene: NA; V gene: TRBV7-2; CDR3 protein: CASSPYQGTSYGYTF; CDR3 DNA: TGTGCCAGCAGCCCCTATCAAGGGACCAGCTATGGCTACACCTTC
clone size: NA; J gene: TRBJ2-5; D gene: NA; V gene: TRBV10-3; CDR3 protein: CAISQAQETQYF; CDR3 DNA: TGTGCCATCAGTCAGGCTCAAGAGACCCAGTACTTC
clone size: NA; J gene: TRBJ1-1; D gene: TRBD1; V gene: TRBV5-4; CDR3 protein: CASSQETGANTEAFF; CDR3 DNA: TGTGCCAGCAGCCAAGAAACAGGGGCGAACACTGAAGCTTTCTTT